This TCR beta chain comes out of a study of T-cell reconstitution after alpha-beta-depleted transplantation in children. Using unique molecular identifiers, the investigators prepared the TCRbeta library. TCRdb independently ran MiXCR on the PCR reads; one entry per CDR3 protein. The table shows about 270,000 distinct CDR3 sequences, with almost 10% occurring only once. J gave up 2 bases and V 6 bases, and 2 bases lay outside the gene matches. From germline, CDR1 is SNHLY and CDR2 FYNNEI. The CDR3 consists of 13 residues. This TCR was sampled from a human donor who donated a stem cell graft to a child with SCID. This specimen was PBMCs from the stem cell graft donor, taken from the stem cell graft. The chain combines TRBV2 with TRBJ2-7, with TRBD2 matching over 9 bases. In nucleotides, the CDR3 is TGTGCCAGCAGGACTAGCGGAACCTACGAGCAGTACTTC. Residues: CASRTSGTYEQYF.